The rows below give T cell receptor beta chains drawn from one sample of a study of cytomegalovirus exposure and HLA in healthy donors. The protocol was immunoSEQ multiplex PCR, while the TCRdb copy is restricted to in-frame clones and leaves out a portion. This table holds approximately 260,000 clones, approximately 83% found once. The sequencing input was PBMCs. These receptors came from a woman in her twenties or thirties in good health and CMV-seropositive. Both conserved end residues are trimmed from each CDR3.

j_call v_call cdr3_aa
TRBJ1-1 TRBV4-1 ASSQAPGTWNTEAF
TRBJ2-3 TRBV2 ASSVLTGAGGDTQY
TRBJ2-7 TRBV5-1 ASSYTDYEQY
TRBJ1-4 TRBV28 ASSFPPATNEKLF
TRBJ2-3 TRBV11-3 ASSLTPAGSGTDTQY
TRBJ2-5 TRBV2 ASRGLGAKGETQY
TRBJ2-5 TRBV15 ATSRDGIRETQY
TRBJ1-5 TRBV27 ASRSGLDDQPQH
TRBJ2-7 TRBV11-3 ASSLAGVVYEQY
TRBJ1-1 TRBV7-8 ASSGRTGPTEAF
TRBJ2-3 TRBV7-7 ASSLRTSGS
TRBJ1-1 TRBV6-1 ASSEPTGGAF
TRBJ2-7 TRBV18 ASSPKLTVTYMVAGIPYEQY
TRBJ2-2 TRBV9 ASSAHGTGELF
TRBJ1-2 TRBV7-9 ASRETTGNYGYT
TRBJ1-1 TRBV10-2 ASRDREFTEAF
TRBJ1-3 TRBV6-1 ASSERGYFSGNTIY
TRBJ2-5 TRBV10-3 AISEFVGGGPGETQY
TRBJ2-2 TRBV14 ASSQYPNTGELF
TRBJ2-7 TRBV2 ASSDNLSSYEQY
TRBJ1-1 TRBV7-3 ASSRERAKTEAF
TRBJ1-2 TRBV29-1 SVGGQLYGYT
TRBJ2-2 TRBV11-2 ASSITENTGELF
TRBJ1-1 TRBV27 ASSSHRSRVNTEAF
TRBJ2-2 TRBV29-1 SVEDAENTGELF
TRBJ2-7 TRBV7-8 ASSLAQFAPYEQY
TRBJ2-3 TRBV27 ASSRPGLATADTQY
TRBJ2-4 TRBV27 ASSFRGFLNIQY
TRBJ2-1 TRBV28 ASRSTSGRQF
TRBJ2-7 TRBV6-6 ASSSEDYRPYEQY
TRBJ2-7 TRBV18 ASSPPGLADTYEQY
TRBJ2-1 TRBV9 ASSPGQQF
TRBJ2-3 TRBV27 ASSFSKPGPANTTDTQY
TRBJ1-1 TRBV5-6 ASSLAVGVTEAF
TRBJ2-1 TRBV5-1 ASSYQGQVSNEQF
TRBJ2-7 TRBV20-1 SASYKYEQY
TRBJ1-2 TRBV7-8 ASSFVGDGYT
TRBJ2-7 TRBV5-4 ASSSSRAEQY
TRBJ2-7 TRBV19 ASSIGGSSYEQY
TRBJ2-7 TRBV7-9 ASSLFVGSRSYEQY
TRBJ2-7 TRBV6-5 ASSTAGTGGYEQY
TRBJ2-1 TRBV6-1 ASRYIAGGNNEQF
TRBJ2-7 TRBV13 ASSLGGGDYEQY
TRBJ1-2 TRBV2 ASREIREGYT
TRBJ2-2 TRBV6-1 ASTVGVNTGELF
TRBJ1-4 TRBV28 ASYRANEKLF
TRBJ1-3 TRBV28 ASSFPNRNTIY
TRBJ2-4 TRBV27 ASSQRTGTAFENIQY
TRBJ2-7 TRBV6-1 ASSSTSGSAYEQY